Following are 22 T cell receptor beta chains from one sample sequenced in a study of T-cell reconstitution after alpha-beta-depleted transplantation in children. Preparing the TCRbeta library involved the use of unique molecular identifiers. A single record per CDR3 protein comes from TCRdb applying MiXCR to the PCR reads. The repertoire holds more than 150,000 distinct CDR3 sequences, with less than 8% as singletons. Sequences were derived from PBMCs from the stem cell graft donor, sampled from the stem cell graft. These receptors all come from a human donor who donated a stem cell graft to a child with Wiskott-Aldrich syndrome.

This clonotype was picked up many times. The chain recombines TRBV19 with TRBJ2-5; the D gene is possibly TRBD2 (6 bases). From germline, CDR1 is LNHDA and CDR2 SQIVND (reference sequence). V lost 5 bases and J lost 4, with 17 bases in between. The CDR3 contains 15 residues. The CDR3 region has the DNA TGTGCCAGTAGTCGGAGGGAAAGATTATTAGAGACCCAGTACTTC. Encoded protein: CASSRRERLLETQYF.

This clonotype came up many times. The genes are TRBV11-1 and TRBJ2-3; the D gene is possibly TRBD2 (5 bases). The length of the CDR3 is 14 residues. Trimming took off 6 bases at V and 2 bases at J, with 12 bases between the two ends. CDR1 is SGHAT, CDR2 FQDESV, per germline (reference sequence). The CDR3 DNA reads as TGTGCCAGCAGAAGTTCGGGGATCACAGATACGCAGTATTTT. Protein sequence: CASRSSGITDTQYF. The full variable domain, with the rest looked up from reference TRBV11-1 and TRBJ2-3, is EAEVAQSPRYKITEKSQAVAFWCDPISGHATLYWYRQILGQGPELLVQFQDESVVDDSQLPKDRFSAERLKGVDSTLKIQPAELGDSAMYLCASRSSGITDTQYFGPGTRLTVL.

This clonotype showed up many times. V is TRBV20-1 and J is TRBJ2-7; a weak D match, TRBD2 (5 bases). Germline V gives CDR1 DFQATT, CDR2 SNEGSKA (reference sequence). V was shortened by 1 base and J by 6 bases, with 13 bases between the two germline ends. This CDR3 is 13 amino acids long. CDR3 sequence: CSARGLGGSEQYF. The CDR3 DNA reads as TGCAGTGCTAGAGGACTGGGCGGGTCCGAGCAGTACTTC.

This clonotype was counted only a few times. This chain uses TRBV20-1 with TRBJ1-5; 7 nucleotides align to TRBD1. This CDR3 is 12 amino acids long. Germline values: CDR1 DFQATT, CDR2 SNEGSKA (reference sequence). The CDR3 DNA sequence: TGCATCGCCGGGACAGCGAATCAGCCCCAGCATTTT. It specifies CIAGTANQPQHF.

This clonotype showed up many times. The J gene is TRBJ2-5, the V gene TRBV6-5; tentatively, D is TRBD1 (6 bases). The CDR3 consists of 15 residues. V gave up 1 base and J gave up 4 bases, with 13 bases separating them. Germline V lookup: CDR1 MNHEY, CDR2 SVGAGI. The CDR3 region is CASSYFTGLIETQYF. In nucleotides, the CDR3 is TGTGCCAGCAGTTACTTTACAGGGCTGATAGAGACCCAGTACTTC.

This clonotype was detected ten times or more. The chain combines TRBV6-5 with TRBJ1-2, with TRBD1 identical over 10 bases. The CDR3 length is 15 residues. V was pared by 6 bases and J by 5 bases, with 9 bases of the junction left unmatched. CDR1 and CDR2 (germline): MNHEY, SVGAGI. CDR3 coding DNA: TGTGCCAGCAGCGCCGGACAGGGGGATTCTTATGGCTACACCTTC. Protein sequence: CASSAGQGDSYGYTF.

This clonotype was recorded a few times. This chain uses TRBV19 with TRBJ2-7; D is tentatively TRBD1 or TRBD2 (5 bases each). The CDR3 has 14 amino acids. Germline assignment: CDR1 LNHDA and CDR2 SQIVND (reference sequence). V lost 6 bases and J lost 6, with 18 bases in between. The CDR3 nucleotides are TGTGCCAGTAGGTATGGGGGTACTTCGGGCGAGCAGTACTTC. It is translated as CASRYGGTSGEQYF.

There are many counts of this clonotype. This chain uses TRBV11-2 with TRBJ2-6; 7 bases align to TRBD2. This CDR3 has 16 amino acids. The V segment lost 1 base and the J segment 7 bases; nucleotides outside the gene matches: 7. The germline CDR1 and CDR2 sequences are SGHAT and FQNNGV. The CDR3: CASSLAGRGRANVLTF. The CDR3 nucleotides read TGTGCCAGCAGCTTAGCGGGGAGGGGACGAGCCAACGTCCTGACTTTC.

This chain joins TRBV20-1 and TRBJ2-7; D unclear. CDR3 size: 12 residues. The germline gives CDR1 DFQATT, CDR2 SNEGSKA (reference sequence). Trimming took off 3 bases at V and 1 base at J, with 7 bases between the two ends. CDR3 coding DNA: TGCAGTGCTAGTCTGGGTTCCTACGAGCAGTACTTC. Translated: CSASLGSYEQYF.

At least ten counts were recorded for this clonotype. The chain carries TRBV29-1 and TRBJ2-2; D call uncertain. V lost 4 bases, J lost 4 bases, and 10 bases lay in between. There are 13 residues in the CDR3. CDR1 is SQVTM, CDR2 ANQGSEA, per germline. CDR3 nucleotide sequence: TGCAGCGTTGGAACCGATTTCACCGGGGAGCTGTTTTTT. The encoded protein is CSVGTDFTGELFF.

This chain links TRBV4-3 with TRBJ2-5; D ambiguous. V lost 5 bases, J lost 2 bases, and 12 bases lay in between. CDR1 and CDR2 (germline): LGHNA, YSLEER. This CDR3 has 14 residues. This CDR3 is CASSSSELQETQYF. In DNA form, the CDR3 reads TGCGCCAGCAGCTCTTCGGAGCTACAAGAGACCCAGTACTTC.

Of note for this clonotype: This may be a read error: a much more frequent sequence differs by one nucleotide. V and J are TRBV28 and TRBJ2-7; 8 nucleotides align to TRBD2. The CDR3 is 14 residues long. In germline, CDR1 is MDHEN, CDR2 SYDVKM. With V trimmed by 9 bases and J by 3 bases, 10 bases remained unmatched. CDR3 nucleotides: TGTGCCAGTCAATTTAGCGGGAAAAACTACGAGCAGTACTTC. Translated: CASQFSGKNYEQYF.

This clonotype was observed many times. CDR3 DNA sequence: TGTGCCAGCAGCCTGCGGGGGGCCCCAACAGATACGCAGTATTTT. This encodes CASSLRGAPTDTQYF. The genes are TRBV14 and TRBJ2-3, with 8 bases lining up with TRBD2. The CDR3 contains 15 residues. CDR1 is SGHDN, CDR2 FVKESK, per germline. The junction had 6 bases not matched to a gene; V was cut back by 4 bases and J by 3 bases.

This clonotype was counted at least ten times. The chain links TRBV7-2 to TRBJ2-1, with D perhaps TRBD1 or TRBD2 (5 bases each). The CDR3 runs 13 residues. Germline V gene data show CDR1 as SGHTA and CDR2 as FQGNSA. Trimming cost V 4 bases and J 9 bases, with 13 bases left between them. CDR3 region: CASSSRLRGEQFF. CDR3 coding DNA: TGTGCCAGCAGCTCCAGACTAAGGGGTGAGCAGTTCTTC. The full variable domain, in which reference TRBV7-2 and TRBJ2-1 provide the parts outside the CDR3, is GAGVSQSPSNKVTEKGKDVELRCDPISGHTALYWYRQSLGQGLEFLIYFQGNSAPDKSGLPSDRFSAERTGGSVSTLTIQRTQQEDSAVYLCASSSRLRGEQFFGPGTRLTVL.

At least ten counts were recorded for this clonotype. The chain has TRBV6-1 and TRBJ2-1; D is unclear. The CDR3 runs 13 residues. V shed 6 bases and J shed 10 bases, with 16 bases lying between them. Germline V CDR1 and CDR2: MNHNS, SASEGT. The CDR3 reads CASRNTPFEEQFF. In DNA, the CDR3 is TGTGCCAGCAGGAACACCCCCTTTGAAGAGCAGTTCTTC.

This clonotype has at least ten counts. The genes are TRBV10-3 and TRBJ2-7; 9 bases fit TRBD1. The CDR3 spans 15 residues. Germline V gene sequence: CDR1 ENHRY, CDR2 SYGVKD. V lost 6 bases and J lost 2; bases outside the gene matches: 8. CDR3 protein: CAIRTQDRGTYEQYF. The CDR3 DNA is TGTGCCATCAGGACCCAGGACAGGGGCACCTACGAGCAGTACTTC.

This clonotype was seen at least ten times. This sequence joins TRBV12-3 or TRBV12-4 and TRBJ2-7; D ambiguous. The ends were cut back, 3 bases at V and 4 bases at J, with 16 bases in the middle. This CDR3 spans 15 amino acids. The CDR3 here is CASSFGTLEKYEQYF. CDR3 coding DNA: TGTGCCAGCAGTTTTGGAACGTTAGAAAAGTACGAGCAGTACTTC.

This clonotype was counted at least ten times. This chain uses TRBV15 with TRBJ2-2; D gene unclear. Trimming shortened V by 3 bases and J by 5 bases, and 13 bases separated the two germline ends. The CDR3 covers 15 residues. Per the germline V gene, CDR1 is LNHNV and CDR2 is YYDKDF (reference sequence). The CDR3 spells CATSSPSLSTGELFF. CDR3 bases: TGTGCCACCAGCAGCCCCTCGCTTTCTACCGGGGAGCTGTTTTTT.

This chain links TRBV10-2 with TRBJ2-1; TRBD2 aligns across 9 bases. CDR1 and CDR2 from the germline V gene are WSHSY and SAAADI. V lost 8 bases, J lost 5 bases, and 7 bases stayed unmatched. The CDR3 is 14 residues long. CDR3 protein: CASSGSGRDNEQFF. CDR3 nucleotides: TGCGCCAGCTCGGGTAGCGGGAGAGACAATGAGCAGTTCTTC.

This clonotype was observed at least ten times. The rearrangement uses TRBV10-3 and TRBJ1-1; no reliable D call. Germline values: CDR1 ENHRY, CDR2 SYGVKD. The CDR3 runs to 15 residues. The germline V and J ends were trimmed by 4 bases and 0 bases, with 12 bases remaining between them. Written as DNA, the CDR3 is TGTGCCATCAGTGCATCGGGGTCGATGAACACTGAAGCTTTCTTT. The encoded protein is CAISASGSMNTEAFF.

This clonotype was seen ten or more times. The rearrangement joins TRBV6-5 to TRBJ1-5; 7 nucleotides agree with TRBD1. The CDR3 loop spans 15 amino acids. The ends lost 0 bases at V and 5 bases at J; junction bases unmatched: 4. The germline V gene has CDR1 MNHEY and CDR2 SVGAGI. This CDR3 reads CASSYSGTVDQPQHF. As DNA, the CDR3 is TGTGCCAGCAGTTACTCCGGGACAGTGGATCAGCCCCAGCATTTT.

V gene TRBV5-1 combines with J gene TRBJ1-5; D is possibly TRBD1 (6 bases). V gave up 4 bases and J gave up 7 bases, with 18 bases separating them. This CDR3 spans 15 amino acids. Germline lookup yields CDR1 SGHRS and CDR2 YFSETQ. The CDR3 DNA reads TGCGCCAGCAGCCCGGGCCCAGGGGAGGAACAGCCCCAGCATTTT. Residues: CASSPGPGEEQPQHF.